The clone carrying this T cell receptor (beta chain) has only one observation. These data originate in a study of shared clonotypes between healthy human individuals. Study in general: Three men and two women, aged 18 to 49, were donors.

Libraries were prepared by immunoSEQ multiplex PCR; TCRdb keeps only in-frame clonotypes and omits some of them. The sample yields roughly 2 million clones, over 85% seen once. Terminally differentiated effector memory CD45RA+ cells were excluded by CCR7 positive selection of CD45RO-negative cells. The CDR3 totals 15 residues. Trimming cost V 0 bases and J 4 bases, with 10 bases left between them. CDR1 MNHEY and CDR2 SVGAGI come from the germline V gene. Sequences were obtained from naive CD8+ T cells sorted from blood. The rearrangement joins TRBV6-5 to TRBJ2-1, with D tentatively TRBD2 (6 bases). This TCR was recovered from a man between 18 and 29 years old in good health. CDR3 residues: CASSYSSGEYNEQFF. In DNA, the CDR3 is TGTGCCAGCAGTTACTCGTCGGGAGAGTACAATGAGCAGTTCTTC.